The 32 T cell receptor beta chains below all came from one sample that was sequenced in a study of shared clonotypes between healthy human individuals. Method: immunoSEQ multiplex PCR; TCRdb's copy keeps in-frame clones and lacks some. The sample contains some 1,100,000 clones, around 78% of which appear only once. Material: memory CD4+ T cells from PBMCs. Subset meaning: CD45RA-negative fraction. The receptors were gathered from a man younger than 30 in good health. Some clones in this sample may be carry-over from other donors' samples.

The rearrangement links TRBV7-9 to TRBJ2-7, with D uncertain. Germline V lookup: CDR1 SEHNR, CDR2 FQNEAQ (reference sequence). CDR3 length equals 15 residues. The V end lost 0 bases, the J end lost 6 bases, and 15 bases lay between the germline ends. The CDR3 DNA follows: TGTGCCAGCAGCTTAGCGAAATCTCGGGTTTTCGAGCAGTACTTC. Its translation: CASSLAKSRVFEQYF.

The chain has TRBV4-1 and TRBJ1-2; TRBD1 might be the D (6 bases). The CDR3 length is 14 residues. V was trimmed by 1 base and J by 5 bases, leaving 11 bases between them. The germline V gene encodes CDR1 MGHRA and CDR2 YSYEKL. The CDR3 reads CASSQGTARYGYTF. CDR3 DNA sequence: TGCGCCAGCAGCCAAGGGACAGCACGGTATGGCTACACCTTC.

This clone was observed a single time. The V and J genes are TRBV21-1 and TRBJ1-5; the table's D call of TRBD1 was not tested on the DNA. TRBV21-1 is classified as a pseudogene. This CDR3 region has 15 residues. CDR3 bases: TGTGCCAGCAGCAACGGGCAGGGCAGGGGTCAGCCCCAGCATTTT. Its protein product is CASSNGQGRGQPQHF.

This clone was detected only once. CDR3 sequence: CASSPDRTGANTGELFF. The CDR3 DNA reads TGTGCCAGCTCACCCGACCGGACGGGTGCGAACACCGGGGAGCTGTTTTTT. The chain links TRBV18 to TRBJ2-2, with D uncertain. The germline gives CDR1 KGHSH, CDR2 LQKENI. The CDR3 covers 17 residues. The V gene lost 3 bases and the J gene lost 0 bases, with 14 bases spanning the gap.

V usage is TRBV7-9 and J usage is TRBJ2-5; tentatively, D is TRBD1 (6 bases). CDR3 length equals 14 residues. With 3 bases removed from V and 4 bases from J, the gap between germline ends came to 12 bases. The germline CDR1 and CDR2 sequences are SEHNR and FQNEAQ (reference sequence). CDR3 residues: CASSFTGPVETQYF. Here the CDR3 DNA reads TGTGCCAGCAGCTTTACAGGGCCGGTAGAGACCCAGTACTTC.

The gene calls are TRBV10-2 and TRBJ2-7; weak D call: TRBD1 (8 bases). V lost 6 bases and J lost 9, with 24 bases in between. The CDR3 contains 15 residues. From germline, CDR1 is WSHSY and CDR2 SAAADI. The CDR3 loop is CASSTGGGAGPRQYF. The CDR3 region has the DNA TGCGCCAGCAGCACAGGGGGGGGCGCGGGACCACGGCAGTACTTC.

This chain connects TRBV18 to TRBJ1-1; a weak D match, TRBD1 (6 bases). Germline loops: CDR1 KGHSH, CDR2 LQKENI. The CDR3 length is 15 residues. The V end lost 5 bases, the J end lost 1 base, and 14 bases lay between the germline ends. For the CDR3, the DNA is TGTGCCAGCTCATTCGGGGGGCTAGGGAACACTGAAGCTTTCTTT. Translated, it gives CASSFGGLGNTEAFF.

Regarding this clone: This sample includes further DNA sequences coding for the same CDR3. The V gene is TRBV19, the J gene TRBJ2-1, with unresolved D. Germline loops: CDR1 LNHDA, CDR2 SQIVND (reference sequence). There are 12 residues in the CDR3. V dropped 5 bases and J dropped 3 bases, with 5 bases sitting between them. The DNA for the CDR3 is TGTGCCAGTAGTCGTGTCTACAATGAGCAGTTCTTC. Residues: CASSRVYNEQFF.

J is TRBJ2-6 and V is TRBV28; the D is unclear. V was clipped by 5 bases and J by 9 bases, with 5 bases between them. This CDR3 is 11 amino acids long. The germline V gene encodes CDR1 MDHEN and CDR2 SYDVKM. CDR3 sequence: CASSTLNVLTF. In DNA form, the CDR3 reads TGTGCCAGCAGTACCCTCAACGTCCTGACTTTC.

As regards this clone: This sample includes further DNA sequences coding for the same CDR3. This sequence joins TRBV5-1 and TRBJ2-1; D remains ambiguous. The CDR3 spans 15 residues. CDR1 and CDR2 (germline): SGHRS, YFSETQ. Trimming stripped 0 bases from V and 2 bases from J, with 9 bases between. In DNA form, the CDR3 reads TGCGCCAGCAGCTTGGCTGGGGTGCCCTACAATGAGCAGTTCTTC. The encoded protein is CASSLAGVPYNEQFF.

The rearrangement uses TRBV7-2 and TRBJ2-3, with 9 bases aligning to TRBD1. Germline V gene sequence: CDR1 SGHTA, CDR2 FQGNSA. Trimming took 5 bases from V and 3 from J; bases not matched to a gene: 15. This CDR3 region has 18 residues. The CDR3 DNA is TGTGCCAGCAGCCCCACTGGGACAGGGCCTTCTCGGACAGATACGCAGTATTTT. Translation gives CASSPTGTGPSRTDTQYF. Combining the CDR3 with reference TRBV7-2 and TRBJ2-3 gives the whole variable domain GAGVSQSPSNKVTEKGKDVELRCDPISGHTALYWYRQSLGQGLEFLIYFQGNSAPDKSGLPSDRFSAERTGGSVSTLTIQRTQQEDSAVYLCASSPTGTGPSRTDTQYFGPGTRLTVL.

The V and J genes are TRBV28 and TRBJ2-7; perhaps TRBD2 as D (6 bases). V was cut by 3 bases and J by 4 bases, with 19 bases left in between. Germline V lookup: CDR1 MDHEN, CDR2 SYDVKM. The CDR3 is 16 amino acids. This chain's CDR3 is CASSLFSVGSGYEQYF. CDR3 nucleotide sequence: TGTGCCAGCAGTTTGTTTTCCGTCGGGAGCGGTTACGAGCAGTACTTC.

The chain employs TRBV11-2 and TRBJ2-7; 8 bases agree with TRBD1. The J segment lost 4 bases and the V segment lost 1 base, leaving 6 bases of the junction unmatched. Germline lookup yields CDR1 SGHAT and CDR2 FQNNGV. The CDR3 is 15 residues long. The CDR3 DNA follows: TGTGCCAGCAGCTTAGGGACAGGGCGCCTGTACGAGCAGTACTTC. Protein product: CASSLGTGRLYEQYF. Based on the CDR3 plus reference TRBV11-2 and TRBJ2-7, the full variable domain is EAGVAQSPRYKIIEKRQSVAFWCNPISGHATLYWYQQILGQGPKLLIQFQNNGVVDDSQLPKDRFSAERLKGVDSTLKIQPAKLEDSAVYLCASSLGTGRLYEQYFGPGTRLTVT.

This sequence joins TRBV7-2 and TRBJ2-4, with 7 bases matching TRBD2. This CDR3 is built from 12 residues. The V gene's germline CDR1 is SGHTA and CDR2 FQGNSA. The J segment lost 15 bases and the V segment lost 0 bases, leaving 5 bases of the junction unmatched. The CDR3 coding sequence is TGTGCCAGCAGCTTAGCGGGGAGGGAGAGGTACTTC. Its protein is CASSLAGRERYF.

The genes are TRBV28 and TRBJ1-1; 7 positions agree with TRBD1. J gave up 2 bases and V 6 bases, and 9 bases lay outside the gene matches. CDR3 size: 15 residues. Germline V CDR1 and CDR2: MDHEN, SYDVKM. CDR3 DNA sequence: TGTGCCAGCAGCTTTATTGGGACAGATAACACTGAAGCTTTCTTT. Residues: CASSFIGTDNTEAFF.

This clone has just one count. This sequence joins TRBV7-9 and TRBJ2-2; possibly TRBD1 or TRBD2 for D (5 bases each). Trimming stripped 5 bases from V and 6 bases from J, with 10 bases between. The CDR3 has 13 amino acids. The germline CDR1 and CDR2 sequences are SEHNR and FQNEAQ (reference sequence). The CDR3, as DNA: TGTGCCAGCAGCCTCGAGGGGTCCGGGGAGCTGTTTTTT. It specifies CASSLEGSGELFF.

This clone was observed a few times. CDR3 amino acids: CASSARQTMNTEAFF. In nucleotides, the CDR3 is TGTGCCAGTAGCGCCCGACAGACCATGAACACTGAAGCTTTCTTT. The rearrangement joins TRBV19 to TRBJ1-1; D might be TRBD1 (5 bases). The CDR3 loop spans 15 amino acids. V was trimmed by 6 bases and J by 0 bases, leaving 14 bases between them. CDR1 LNHDA and CDR2 SQIVND come from the germline V gene (reference sequence).

The V and J genes are TRBV28 and TRBJ2-1; 7 bases agree with TRBD1. V dropped 5 bases and J dropped 0; count of bases not matched to a gene: 4. The germline gives CDR1 MDHEN, CDR2 SYDVKM. The CDR3 contains 15 residues. CDR3 bases: TGTGCCAGCAGTCCGACAGGGTTCTCCTACAATGAGCAGTTCTTC. Its protein is CASSPTGFSYNEQFF.

This CDR3 is CASSLTGQLSGANVLTF. The CDR3 nucleotides are TGTGCCAGCAGCTTGACAGGACAGCTCTCTGGGGCCAACGTCCTGACTTTC. This chain links TRBV7-3 with TRBJ2-6; tentative D call: TRBD1 (6 bases). V was cut by 3 bases and J by 0 bases, with 12 bases left in between. This CDR3 region has 17 residues. Germline CDR1 SGHTA, CDR2 FQGTGA.

The chain combines TRBV9 with TRBJ2-2; no firm D call. CDR3 size: 14 residues. The germline gives CDR1 SGDLS, CDR2 YYNGEE. Trimming shortened V by 2 bases and J by 6 bases, and 11 bases separated the two germline ends. CDR3 sequence: CASSVSMVSGELFF. CDR3 sequence (DNA): TGTGCCAGCAGCGTTTCGATGGTGTCCGGGGAGCTGTTTTTT.

The sample holds a few counts of this clone. Within the sample, other DNA sequences also encode this same CDR3. The chain joins TRBV7-9 to TRBJ2-6; D is undetermined. Looked up from germline, CDR1 is SEHNR and CDR2 is FQNEAQ (reference sequence). V lost 1 base and J 2 bases, leaving 6 bases between the germline ends. The CDR3 extends over 15 amino acids. The CDR3 region is CASSLGGAGANVLTF. The CDR3 DNA reads as TGTGCCAGCAGCTTAGGAGGAGCTGGGGCCAACGTCCTGACTTTC.

This sequence joins TRBV25-1 and TRBJ2-2; D might be TRBD1 or TRBD2, each matching 6 bases. Trimming pared 5 bases from V and 5 bases from J, leaving 15 bases between. In germline, CDR1 is MGHDK, CDR2 SYGVNS. This CDR3 is built from 15 residues. CDR3 in DNA: TGTGCCAGCAGTTGGCCTGGGGGGCATACCGGGGAGCTGTTTTTT. It is translated as CASSWPGGHTGELFF. The entire variable domain, with the rest obtained from reference TRBV25-1 and TRBJ2-2, is as follows: EADIYQTPRYLVIGTGKKITLECSQTMGHDKMYWYQQDPGMELHLIHYSYGVNSTEKGDLSSESTVSRIRTEHFPLTLESARPSHTSQYLCASSWPGGHTGELFFGEGSRLTVL.

The rearrangement uses TRBV4-1 and TRBJ2-3; 9 positions match TRBD2. Germline trimming cut 3 bases from V and 11 bases from J; bases unmatched to any gene: 3. Germline lookup yields CDR1 MGHRA and CDR2 YSYEKL. This CDR3 is built from 12 residues. The CDR3 spells CASSHRTSEQYF. The CDR3 DNA follows: TGCGCCAGCAGCCATAGGACTAGCGAGCAGTATTTT.

This chain joins TRBV5-6 and TRBJ1-2; D uncertain. The V and J ends lost 1 base and 8 bases respectively, with 12 bases between them. This CDR3 has 13 residues. Looked up from germline, CDR1 is SGHDT and CDR2 is YYEEEE. CDR3: CASSLSRYSGYTF. The CDR3 DNA follows: TGTGCCAGCAGCTTGTCCAGGTATTCAGGCTACACCTTC.

The rearrangement links TRBV7-2 to TRBJ1-5, with D uncertain. This CDR3 has 18 residues. V lost 2 bases to trimming and J lost 0 bases, with 17 bases between them. Germline CDR1 SGHTA, CDR2 FQGNSA. The CDR3 loop is CASSLNRPGFYSNQPQHF. CDR3 nucleotide sequence: TGTGCCAGCAGCTTAAATCGCCCCGGATTTTATAGCAATCAGCCCCAGCATTTT.

Comment on this clone: This CDR3 is also generated by other DNA sequences in the sample. This chain links TRBV5-1 with TRBJ1-3; no firm D call. Trimming removed 0 bases at V and 4 bases at J, with 8 bases between. Germline CDR1 is SGHRS and CDR2 is YFSETQ. The CDR3 runs 14 residues. This CDR3 is CASSLDGSGNTIYF. The CDR3 nucleotides read TGCGCCAGCAGCTTGGACGGGTCGGGAAACACCATATATTTT.

Of note for this clone: A read error may explain this, as a much larger clone is one base away. This sample includes further DNA sequences coding for the same CDR3. This chain uses TRBV18 with TRBJ2-7; 8 bases align to TRBD2. The CDR3 length is 14 residues. V was clipped by 3 bases and J by 2 bases; unmatched bases: 3. The germline CDR1 and CDR2 sequences are KGHSH and LQKENI. CDR3 nucleotide sequence: TGTGCCAGCTCACCGGGTAGCGGGACCTACGAGCAGTACTTC. Its protein is CASSPGSGTYEQYF.

The table lists this clone with a few counts. The chain combines TRBV5-1 with TRBJ2-1; 9 nucleotides align to TRBD2. Germline CDR1 SGHRS, CDR2 YFSETQ. After removal of 2 bases from V and 8 bases from J, the junction contained 8 bases not matched to a gene. This CDR3 spans 15 amino acids. In DNA, the CDR3 is TGCGCCAGCAGCTTCGGGGCGGGAGGGAAGGATGAGCAGTTCTTC. It codes for CASSFGAGGKDEQFF.

This chain joins TRBV13 and TRBJ2-7, with D maybe TRBD1 (5 bases). The CDR3 consists of 14 residues. Per germline, CDR1 PRHDT and CDR2 FYEKMQ (reference sequence). The V end was cut by 5 bases, the J end by 1 base, with 12 bases between. The CDR3 loop reads CASSARQLSYEQYF. The CDR3 DNA follows: TGTGCCAGCAGCGCCCGACAGCTATCCTACGAGCAGTACTTC.

This sequence joins TRBV18 and TRBJ2-3; perhaps TRBD1 as D (6 bases). The germline V and J ends were trimmed by 2 bases and 6 bases, with 12 bases remaining between them. This CDR3 comprises 14 residues. CDR1 is KGHSH and CDR2 is LQKENI in the germline V gene. The CDR3 reads CASSPARGTDTQYF. The DNA for the CDR3 is TGTGCCAGCTCACCAGCCAGGGGTACGGATACGCAGTATTTT. Drawing the rest from reference TRBV18 and TRBJ2-3, the complete variable domain is NAGVMQNPRHLVRRRGQEARLRCSPMKGHSHVYWYRQLPEEGLKFMVYLQKENIIDESGMPKERFSAEFPKEGPSILRIQQVVRGDSAAYFCASSPARGTDTQYFGPGTRLTVL.

The CDR3 region has the DNA TGTGCCAGCAGCTTACAGAGGCCCTCTGAAGCTTTCTTT. This gives the protein CASSLQRPSEAFF. V is TRBV7-8 and J is TRBJ1-1; D ambiguous. The CDR3 sequence is 13 residues long. With 2 bases removed from V and 6 bases from J, the gap between germline ends came to 10 bases. The V gene's germline CDR1 is SGHVS and CDR2 FQNEAQ.

The rearrangement uses TRBV5-1 and TRBJ2-1; D is unresolved. The V and J ends lost 2 bases and 6 bases respectively, with 9 bases between them. The CDR3 is made up of 13 amino acids. Per germline, CDR1 SGHRS and CDR2 YFSETQ. CDR3 sequence reads: CASSFDVRNEQFF. In DNA, the CDR3 is TGCGCCAGCAGCTTTGATGTGCGCAATGAGCAGTTCTTC.